Presented here are 32 T cell receptor beta chains from one specimen sequenced in a study of blood T cell repertoires in COVID-19. The data were produced by immunoSEQ multiplex PCR, yet TCRdb's version contains in-frame clones alone and is incomplete. The data show 150,000 to 200,000 clones, about 88% seen once. The sequenced material came from peripheral blood. These receptors all stem from a man between 18 and 29 years old who had recovered from COVID-19.

Details on this clone: This sample includes further DNA sequences coding for the same CDR3. The rearrangement uses TRBV29-1 and TRBJ2-2; D remains unclear. Germline V gene sequence: CDR1 SQVTM, CDR2 ANQGSEA. V was shortened by 6 bases and J by 2 bases, with 4 bases between the two germline ends. The CDR3 runs 11 residues. CDR3 protein: CSVLNTGELFF. Written as DNA, the CDR3 is TGCAGCGTCCTAAACACCGGGGAGCTGTTTTTT.

In its sample, this clone was seen once. The V call is TRBV6-6, the J call TRBJ2-2; tentatively, D is TRBD2 (7 bases). Germline CDR1 and CDR2: MNHNY and SVGAGI (reference sequence). This CDR3 region has 16 residues. V was clipped by 6 bases and J by 1 base, with 15 bases between them. CDR3 in DNA: TGTGCCAGCAGAAAGGGGGAGGGCGAGAACACCGGGGAGCTGTTTTTT. Residues: CASRKGEGENTGELFF.

This sequence joins TRBV5-4 and TRBJ1-1; D is unclear. V lost 6 bases, J lost 1 base, and 10 bases lay in between. Germline CDR1 reads SGHNT; CDR2 reads YYREEE (reference sequence). The CDR3 totals 13 residues. The CDR3 sequence is CASTSVANTEAFF. The CDR3 DNA reads as TGTGCCAGCACCAGCGTTGCGAACACTGAAGCTTTCTTT. Full variable domain (outside the CDR3, taken from reference TRBV5-4 and TRBJ1-1): ETGVTQSPTHLIKTRGQQVTLRCSSQSGHNTVSWYQQALGQGPQFIFQYYREEENGRGNFPPRFSGLQFPNYSSELNVNALELDDSALYLCASTSVANTEAFFGQGTRLTVV.

This clone was found a few times. The sample carries other DNA sequences with the same CDR3. The genes are TRBV25-1 and TRBJ1-1; weak D call: TRBD1 (6 bases). V shed 4 bases and J shed 2 bases, with 8 bases lying between them. Germline CDR1 is MGHDK and CDR2 is SYGVNS. The CDR3 sequence is 13 residues long. The DNA of the CDR3 is TGTGCCAGCAGTGGGACAGTTAACACTGAAGCTTTCTTT. Protein: CASSGTVNTEAFF. Drawing the rest from reference TRBV25-1 and TRBJ1-1, the complete variable domain is EADIYQTPRYLVIGTGKKITLECSQTMGHDKMYWYQQDPGMELHLIHYSYGVNSTEKGDLSSESTVSRIRTEHFPLTLESARPSHTSQYLCASSGTVNTEAFFGQGTRLTVV.

This sequence joins TRBV3-1 (or the pseudogene TRBV3-2) and TRBJ1-2, with D hard to call. V was pared by 1 base and J by 0 bases, with 9 bases between. The CDR3 covers 15 residues. In germline, CDR1 is LGHDT, CDR2 YNNKEL (reference sequence). As DNA, the CDR3 is TGTGCCAGCAGCCAAGGACACGTAACTAACTATGGCTACACCTTC. This gives the protein CASSQGHVTNYGYTF.

This clone was detected only once. The chain employs TRBV4-3 and TRBJ1-1; unclear D gene. The CDR3 has 13 amino acids. V was shortened by 2 bases and J by 5 bases, with 9 bases between the two germline ends. Germline V gives CDR1 LGHNA, CDR2 YSLEER. This CDR3 is CASSQSRRTEAFF. The CDR3 bases are TGCGCCAGCAGCCAATCTCGGCGGACTGAAGCTTTCTTT.

The chain joins TRBV28 to TRBJ2-7; TRBD2 agrees at 9 bases. The germline gives CDR1 MDHEN, CDR2 SYDVKM. The V and J ends lost 8 bases and 5 bases, in that order; junction bases with no gene match: 7. The CDR3 length is 13 residues. CDR3 coding DNA: TGTGCCAGCGAAGCGGGAGGTCTCGACGAGCAGTACTTC. Translation: CASEAGGLDEQYF. Using reference TRBV28 and TRBJ2-7 for the parts outside the CDR3, the full variable domain is DVKVTQSSRYLVKRTGEKVFLECVQDMDHENMFWYRQDPGLGLRLIYFSYDVKMKEKGDIPEGYSVSREKKERFSLILESASTNQTSMYLCASEAGGLDEQYFGPGTRLTVT.

This rearrangement joins TRBV9 to TRBJ1-2; D not resolved. This CDR3 spans 14 amino acids. V lost 0 bases and J 3 bases, leaving 9 bases between the germline ends. Germline V gene lookup returns CDR1 SGDLS and CDR2 YYNGEE. CDR3 amino acids: CASSVAWGDYGYTF. The CDR3 region has the DNA TGTGCCAGCAGCGTAGCGTGGGGAGACTATGGCTACACCTTC.

The rearrangement uses TRBV19 and TRBJ1-2, with D unclear. V lost 8 bases to trimming and J lost 4 bases, with 8 bases between them. Germline V gives CDR1 LNHDA, CDR2 SQIVND (reference sequence). CDR3 length equals 11 residues. For the CDR3, the DNA is TGTGCCAGTCGCACAGTCTATGGCTACACCTTC. This sequence encodes CASRTVYGYTF.

This chain connects TRBV19 to TRBJ2-5; possible D gene TRBD2, 7 bases. The CDR3 covers 16 residues. Trimming cost V 4 bases and J 5 bases, with 20 bases left between them. Germline V CDR1 and CDR2: LNHDA, SQIVND (reference sequence). CDR3 in DNA: TGTGCCAGTAGTACCTTGGGGGGGGCACTCAGGGAGACCCAGTACTTC. This gives the protein CASSTLGGALRETQYF.

This chain connects TRBV6-5 to TRBJ2-7, with D perhaps TRBD1 (6 bases). V was clipped by 5 bases and J by 7 bases, with 12 bases between them. Per the germline V gene, CDR1 is MNHEY and CDR2 is SVGAGI. CDR3 length: 12 residues. Here the CDR3 DNA reads TGTGCCAGCAGTCCCACCACAGGGGAGCAGTACTTC. It translates to CASSPTTGEQYF.

This rearrangement joins TRBV5-4 to TRBJ2-1; 8 nucleotides match TRBD2. Trimming took 0 bases from V and 8 from J; bases not matched to a gene: 10. The CDR3 runs to 16 residues. Germline-derived CDR1 and CDR2 are SGHNT and YYREEE (reference sequence). CDR3 bases: TGTGCCAGCAGCTTGGCTCAAGGGACTAGTAACGATGAGCAGTTCTTC. Translating it yields CASSLAQGTSNDEQFF.

The chain employs TRBV4-3 and TRBJ1-1; D not resolved. The CDR3 totals 15 residues. Trimming cost V 0 bases and J 2 bases, with 10 bases left between them. Germline V gives CDR1 LGHNA, CDR2 YSLEER. DNA of the CDR3: TGCGCCAGCAGCCAAGATTGGCAGGTAAACACTGAAGCTTTCTTT. Translating it yields CASSQDWQVNTEAFF.

The chain combines TRBV9 with TRBJ2-2, with a weak D call TRBD2 (5 bases). Looked up from germline, CDR1 is SGDLS and CDR2 is YYNGEE. V lost 0 bases to trimming and J lost 3 bases, with 12 bases between them. CDR3 length: 16 residues. The CDR3, as DNA: TGTGCCAGCAGCGTAGAGGAGCGGTCTTACACCGGGGAGCTGTTTTTT. As protein: CASSVEERSYTGELFF.

V and J are TRBV19 and TRBJ1-1; TRBD1 aligns across 7 bases. This CDR3 region has 16 residues. CDR1 and CDR2 (germline): LNHDA, SQIVND (reference sequence). After removal of 6 bases from V and 4 bases from J, the junction contained 14 bases not matched to a gene. CDR3 amino acids: CASSHTSPQGGTEAFF. The CDR3 coding sequence is TGTGCCAGTAGCCATACTTCCCCCCAGGGGGGCACTGAAGCTTTCTTT.

The chain combines TRBV2 with TRBJ2-3, with 7 bases aligning to TRBD2. This CDR3 contains 15 residues. The germline gives CDR1 SNHLY, CDR2 FYNNEI. V was pared by 3 bases and J by 0 bases, with 3 bases of the junction left unmatched. For the CDR3, the DNA is TGTGCCAGCAGTGAGAGGGAGGGTAGCACAGATACGCAGTATTTT. It yields the protein CASSEREGSTDTQYF.

This rearrangement joins TRBV13 to TRBJ1-1; D is perhaps TRBD1 (5 bases). Trimming cost V 5 bases and J 3 bases, with 19 bases left between them. The CDR3 runs 16 residues. Germline values: CDR1 PRHDT, CDR2 FYEKMQ (reference sequence). CDR3: CASSRGGTRSHTEAFF. DNA for the CDR3: TGTGCCAGCAGCCGGGGGGGGACCCGCTCCCACACTGAAGCTTTCTTT.

The rearrangement links TRBV4-3 to TRBJ1-1; TRBD1 might be the D (5 bases). Trimming took 3 bases from V and 1 from J, leaving 12 bases between them. CDR3 size: 15 residues. The germline V gene has CDR1 LGHNA and CDR2 YSLEER. CDR3 in amino acids: CASSQRPQGNTEAFF. The CDR3 DNA is TGCGCCAGCAGCCAGAGGCCCCAGGGGAACACTGAAGCTTTCTTT.

The chain links TRBV15 to TRBJ2-5; 9 bases are shared with TRBD1. This CDR3 region has 17 residues. Germline V CDR1 and CDR2: LNHNV, YYDKDF (reference sequence). V was clipped by 2 bases and J by 5 bases; unmatched bases: 12. The CDR3 DNA follows: TGTGCCACCAGCAGACACGGCGGGACAGGGAGGGTCGAGACCCAGTACTTC. Amino acid sequence: CATSRHGGTGRVETQYF.

The gene calls are TRBV5-6 and TRBJ2-5; TRBD2 matches at 7 bases. V was clipped by 7 bases and J by 0 bases; unmatched bases: 9. Germline CDR1 SGHDT, CDR2 YYEEEE. This CDR3 is built from 15 residues. CDR3 region: CASRQLASYQETQYF. The CDR3 bases are TGTGCCAGCCGACAACTAGCGTCCTACCAAGAGACCCAGTACTTC. Supplemented by reference TRBV5-6 and TRBJ2-5, the full variable domain reads DAGVTQSPTHLIKTRGQQVTLRCSPKSGHDTVSWYQQALGQGPQFIFQYYEEEERQRGNFPDRFSGHQFPNYSSELNVNALLLGDSALYLCASRQLASYQETQYFGPGTRLLVL.

V gene TRBV5-4 combines with J gene TRBJ2-7, with 8 bases identical to TRBD2. V dropped 3 bases and J dropped 6; count of bases not matched to a gene: 5. CDR3 size: 13 residues. From germline, CDR1 is SGHNT and CDR2 YYREEE (reference sequence). DNA of the CDR3: TGTGCCAGCAGCTCGGGAGGGTGGGTCGAGCAGTACTTC. Its translation: CASSSGGWVEQYF.

The chain joins TRBV5-1 to TRBJ2-5; TRBD1 matches at 7 bases. The ends lost 3 bases at V and 0 bases at J; junction bases unmatched: 8. Germline V gene sequence: CDR1 SGHRS, CDR2 YFSETQ. The CDR3 length is 16 residues. CDR3: CASSWTSGTDQETQYF. CDR3 nucleotide sequence: TGCGCCAGCAGCTGGACCTCCGGGACAGACCAAGAGACCCAGTACTTC.

This rearrangement joins TRBV28 to TRBJ2-2; 10 bases line up with TRBD2. V dropped 4 bases and J dropped 4; count of bases not matched to a gene: 12. CDR1 is MDHEN and CDR2 is SYDVKM in the germline V gene. This CDR3 region has 18 residues. Here the CDR3 reads CASSSSSGRIVPTGELFF. The CDR3, as DNA: TGTGCCAGCAGTTCTTCTAGCGGGAGAATAGTACCCACCGGGGAGCTGTTTTTT. The full variable domain, its missing parts supplied by reference TRBV28 and TRBJ2-2, is DVKVTQSSRYLVKRTGEKVFLECVQDMDHENMFWYRQDPGLGLRLIYFSYDVKMKEKGDIPEGYSVSREKKERFSLILESASTNQTSMYLCASSSSSGRIVPTGELFFGEGSRLTVL.

This clone was seen a single time. The chain is built from TRBV7-8 and TRBJ1-2; 7 nucleotides agree with TRBD1. The CDR3 has 15 residues. The V segment lost 5 bases and the J segment 4 bases; nucleotides outside the gene matches: 10. Per the germline V gene, CDR1 is SGHVS and CDR2 is FQNEAQ. The CDR3 DNA is TGTGCCAGCAGCCCGCGGGACAGCTATACCTATGGCTACACCTTC. This codes for CASSPRDSYTYGYTF.

The table lists this clone with many counts. The chain combines TRBV6-2 or TRBV6-3 with TRBJ2-1; 7 positions agree with TRBD2. V lost 2 bases and J lost 1; bases outside the gene matches: 5. CDR1 and CDR2 from the germline V gene are MNHEY and SVGEGT. The CDR3 has 16 residues. CDR3 nucleotides: TGTGCCAGCAGTTACGAGTGGGAGGGATCCTACAATGAGCAGTTCTTC. This gives the protein CASSYEWEGSYNEQFF.

V and J are TRBV30 and TRBJ2-7; D is undetermined. The ends were cut back, 0 bases at V and 0 bases at J, with 6 bases in the middle. The CDR3 totals 13 residues. Germline loops: CDR1 GTSNPN, CDR2 SVGIG (reference sequence). The chain's CDR3 is CAWSVTSSYEQYF. The CDR3 bases are TGTGCCTGGAGTGTCACATCCTCCTACGAGCAGTACTTC.

The V call is TRBV27, the J call TRBJ2-2; 8 bases align to TRBD2. The CDR3 extends over 18 amino acids. Trimming removed 5 bases from V and 2 bases from J; junction bases left unmatched: 13. Germline CDR1 MNHEY, CDR2 SMNVEV (reference sequence). The CDR3 DNA reads TGTGCCAGCAGTCAAATATCCCTCGGACTAGCAAACACCGGGGAGCTGTTTTTT. It translates to CASSQISLGLANTGELFF.

Here the CDR3 reads CASRIQTEQYF. CDR3 sequence (DNA): TGTGCCAGCAGAATACAAACCGAGCAGTACTTC. V is TRBV2 and J is TRBJ2-7; D uncertain. Trimming took off 6 bases at V and 6 bases at J, with 9 bases between the two ends. The CDR3 is made up of 11 amino acids. CDR1 and CDR2 from the germline V gene are SNHLY and FYNNEI.

The gene calls are TRBV14 and TRBJ1-5, with D perhaps matching TRBD1 (5 bases). Germline V gene sequence: CDR1 SGHDN, CDR2 FVKESK. The V gene lost 0 bases and the J gene lost 15 bases, with 15 bases spanning the gap. The CDR3 extends over 13 amino acids. The CDR3 protein is CASSQDFGRVLHF. DNA for the CDR3: TGTGCCAGCAGCCAAGATTTTGGCAGGGTACTGCATTTT. The whole variable domain, filled in from reference TRBV14 and TRBJ1-5, reads EAGVTQFPSHSVIEKGQTVTLRCDPISGHDNLYWYRRVMGKEIKFLLHFVKESKQDESGMPNNRFLAERTGGTYSTLKVQPAELEDSGVYFCASSQDFGRVLHFGDGTRLSIL.

The rearrangement joins TRBV29-1 to TRBJ2-7, with 10 bases fitting TRBD2. From germline, CDR1 is SQVTM and CDR2 ANQGSEA. The CDR3 spans 15 residues. Trimming took 6 bases from V and 3 from J; bases not matched to a gene: 11. CDR3 in DNA: TGCAGCGTGCGTCGGGCGCTAGCGGGGGTCTACGAGCAGTACTTC. Translation gives CSVRRALAGVYEQYF.

The V gene is TRBV25-1, the J gene TRBJ1-5; 7 bases map to TRBD1. The CDR3 covers 16 residues. In germline, CDR1 is MGHDK, CDR2 SYGVNS. The V and J ends lost 6 bases and 0 bases, in that order; junction bases with no gene match: 8. The CDR3 region has the DNA TGTGCCAGCAGATACGGGACAGCGGATAGCAATCAGCCCCAGCATTTT. This codes for CASRYGTADSNQPQHF.

The rearrangement links TRBV2 to TRBJ2-1; a weak D match, TRBD2 (5 bases). V was pared by 7 bases and J by 3 bases, with 16 bases between. The CDR3 length is 15 residues. The germline CDR1 and CDR2 sequences are SNHLY and FYNNEI. For the CDR3, the DNA is TGTGCCAGCACGGATCTAGCCTCCGGCTACAATGAGCAGTTCTTC. As protein: CASTDLASGYNEQFF.